The rows below give T cell receptor beta chains drawn from one sample of a study of T cell changes during pregnancy in multiple sclerosis. Sequencing was performed with immunoSEQ multiplex PCR; in TCRdb, only in-frame clones are kept and a portion is missing. Here the sample spans roughly 35,000 clones, roughly 94% being singletons. Material: CD4+ T cells from peripheral blood mononuclear cells, obtained after pregnancy. The receptors here all came from a female donor with multiple sclerosis, enrolled in a pregnancy study. The CDR3 runs from the conserved cysteine through the conserved F or W. The order of the fields is D gene, V gene, clone size, J gene, CDR3 protein, CDR3 DNA. D genes are given only for firm matches. Clone size is shown for a subset of rows, as once, few, many or a class of expanded clone.

.	TRBV2	.	TRBJ2-7	CASSQPSASYEQYF	TGTGCCAGCAGTCAACCTAGCGCCTCCTACGAGCAGTACTTC
.	TRBV27	.	TRBJ2-6	CASSLIGANVLTF	TGTGCCAGCAGTTTAATAGGGGCCAACGTCCTGACTTTC
TRBD1	TRBV5-1	.	TRBJ2-7	CASSLGFGTGVAYEQYF	TGCGCCAGCAGCTTGGGTTTTGGGACAGGGGTTGCCTACGAGCAGTACTTC
TRBD1	TRBV25-1	.	TRBJ1-2	CASSEGGQGFKLTF	TGTGCCAGCAGTGAGGGTGGACAGGGTTTTAAGCTCACCTTC
TRBD1	TRBV6-1	.	TRBJ1-6	CASTRGQGANSPLHF	TGTGCCAGCACCCGAGGGCAGGGGGCTAATTCACCCCTCCACTTT
TRBD1	TRBV5-8	once	TRBJ2-7	CASSRKQGYGYEQYF	TGTGCCAGCAGCCGGAAACAGGGGTATGGCTACGAGCAGTACTTC
.	TRBV6-5	.	TRBJ2-5	CASRRQYQETQYF	TGTGCCAGCAGAAGACAGTACCAAGAGACCCAGTACTTC
TRBD2	TRBV6-5	.	TRBJ2-7	CASGGGVSYEQYF	TGTGCCAGCGGCGGGGGAGTCTCCTACGAGCAGTACTTC
.	TRBV11-3	.	TRBJ1-2	CASSLPTGRNGYTF	TGTGCCAGCAGCTTACCAACAGGGCGGAATGGCTACACCTTC
.	TRBV7-3	.	TRBJ2-5	CASSLVGGTSETQYF	TGTGCCAGCAGCTTAGTTGGGGGGACCTCAGAGACCCAGTACTTC
.	TRBV9	.	TRBJ1-2	CASSVAEGPGYGYTF	TGTGCCAGCAGCGTAGCCGAGGGCCCAGGCTATGGCTACACCTTC
TRBD2	TRBV12-5	once	TRBJ2-3	CASGLGLAGGASTDTQYF	TGTGCTAGTGGGCTCGGACTAGCGGGGGGAGCTAGCACAGATACGCAGTATTTT
.	TRBV7-2	.	TRBJ2-5	CASSFRQAQETQYF	TGTGCCAGCAGCTTCCGACAGGCTCAAGAGACCCAGTACTTC
.	TRBV11-2	.	TRBJ1-4	CASSLSGTPWVGNEKLFF	TGTGCCAGCAGCCTGTCGGGGACACCTTGGGTGGGGAATGAAAAACTGTTTTTT
TRBD2	TRBV29-1	once	TRBJ2-5	CSGSGEETQYF	TGCAGCGGTAGCGGGGAAGAGACCCAGTACTTC
.	TRBV18	.	TRBJ1-1	CASSPGGARTEAFF	TGTGCCAGCTCACCGGGAGGGGCGAGAACTGAAGCTTTCTTT
.	TRBV18	.	TRBJ2-1	CASSPPSIAAYNEQFF	TGTGCCAGCTCACCACCGAGCATCGCGGCCTACAATGAGCAGTTCTTC
TRBD2	TRBV5-4	once	TRBJ2-7	CASKVAGTTFGEQYF	TGTGCCAGCAAAGTCGCCGGGACTACCTTCGGGGAGCAGTACTTC
TRBD2	TRBV5-4	once	TRBJ2-1	CASSSSLSGRAHNEQFF	TGTGCCAGCAGCTCGTCCCTTAGCGGGAGGGCCCACAATGAGCAGTTCTTC
.	TRBV5-4	few	TRBJ1-1	CASSRGGTEAFF	TGTGCCAGCAGCCGAGGGGGCACTGAAGCTTTCTTT
TRBD2	TRBV28	once	TRBJ2-1	CASGPGLAGAYNEQFF	TGTGCCAGCGGGCCTGGTCTTGCGGGAGCTTACAATGAGCAGTTCTTC
.	TRBV5-8	.	TRBJ2-6	CASSLSGANVLTF	TGTGCCAGCAGCCTCTCTGGGGCCAACGTCCTGACTTTC
.	TRBV6-6	.	TRBJ2-7	CASSSTSRGNEQYF	TGTGCCAGCAGTTCTACTAGCCGTGGGAACGAGCAGTACTTC
.	TRBV27	.	TRBJ2-2	CASSLKTGPTGELFF	TGTGCCAGCAGTTTAAAAACAGGGCCCACCGGGGAGCTGTTTTTT
.	TRBV5-4	.	TRBJ2-6	CASSHRTGKKGPGANVLTF	TGTGCCAGCAGCCATCGAACGGGGAAAAAAGGCCCTGGGGCCAACGTCCTGACTTTC
TRBD2	TRBV2	.	TRBJ2-3	CASIGTSGRSTDTQYF	TGTGCCAGCATTGGGACTAGCGGGAGGAGCACAGATACGCAGTATTTT
.	TRBV19	.	TRBJ2-1	CASSIDQLPGQIYNEQFF	TGTGCCAGTAGTATAGATCAGCTCCCGGGACAAATTTACAATGAGCAGTTCTTC
.	TRBV19	.	TRBJ1-6	CASSIEGANSPLHF	TGTGCCAGTAGTATAGAGGGGGCTAATTCACCCCTCCACTTT
TRBD2	TRBV6-6	once	TRBJ2-5	CASSYLAGGETQYF	TGTGCCAGCAGTTACCTAGCGGGGGGAGAGACCCAGTACTTC
.	TRBV14	.	TRBJ1-4	CASSQVLDEKLFF	TGTGCCAGCAGCCAAGTTCTCGATGAAAAACTGTTTTTT
TRBD2	TRBV16	.	TRBJ2-1	CASSQSEQRGARRTNNEQFF	TGTGCCAGCAGCCAATCGGAACAGCGGGGGGCCCGAAGGACAAACAATGAGCAGTTCTTC
.	TRBV27	.	TRBJ1-1	CASSFSGNTEAFF	TGTGCCAGCAGTTTCTCGGGGAACACTGAAGCTTTCTTT
TRBD1	TRBV18	.	TRBJ1-4	CASSPPGTGDEKLFF	TGTGCCAGCTCACCACCCGGGACAGGGGATGAAAAACTGTTTTTT
.	TRBV27	.	TRBJ2-6	CASASMFSGANVLTF	TGTGCCAGCGCAAGCATGTTCTCTGGGGCCAACGTCCTGACTTTC
.	TRBV4-1	.	TRBJ1-1	CASSQDLPRHRADMNTEAFF	TGCGCCAGCAGCCAAGATCTTCCCCGACATCGCGCTGATATGAACACTGAAGCTTTCTTT
TRBD1	TRBV5-1	.	TRBJ2-7	CASSFRDRVYEQYF	TGCGCCAGCAGCTTTAGGGACAGGGTATACGAGCAGTACTTC
.	TRBV19	once	TRBJ2-1	CASSIGSVGLREQFF	TGTGCCAGTAGTATAGGCTCCGTTGGCCTCAGGGAGCAGTTCTTC
TRBD1	TRBV6-1	once	TRBJ1-2	CASSEFGQGYGYTF	TGTGCCAGCAGTGAATTCGGACAGGGGTATGGCTACACCTTC
.	TRBV9	.	TRBJ1-5	CASSAWGVGQPQHF	TGTGCCAGCAGCGCGTGGGGGGTCGGTCAGCCCCAGCATTTT
.	TRBV28	.	TRBJ2-5	CASNLIGETQYF	TGTGCCAGCAACCTAATCGGAGAGACCCAGTACTTC
TRBD1	TRBV7-2	.	TRBJ1-6	CASSFEQGNSPLHF	TGTGCCAGCAGCTTTGAACAGGGGAATTCACCCCTCCACTTT
.	TRBV19	.	TRBJ1-2	CASSNHGTPFGPGYTF	TGTGCCAGTAGTAACCATGGGACACCTTTTGGCCCTGGCTACACCTTC
.	TRBV19	.	TRBJ1-1	CASRDTAMNTEAFF	TGTGCCAGTAGGGACACGGCTATGAACACTGAAGCTTTCTTT
TRBD2	TRBV5-1	.	TRBJ2-3	CASSFGTSGLTDTQYF	TGCGCCAGCAGCTTCGGGACTAGCGGACTCACAGATACGCAGTATTTT
.	TRBV19	.	TRBJ1-2	CASSTPGYGYTF	TGTGCCAGTAGTACCCCGGGCTATGGCTACACCTTC
TRBD2	TRBV2	.	TRBJ2-1	CASTILAGVREQFF	TGTGCCAGCACGATCCTAGCGGGAGTGCGTGAGCAGTTCTTC
TRBD2	TRBV9	.	TRBJ2-1	CASSVYAGGPDEQFF	TGTGCCAGCAGCGTCTATGCGGGGGGGCCTGATGAGCAGTTCTTC
TRBD2	TRBV11-3	once	TRBJ2-7	CASSPSGRAYEQYF	TGTGCCAGCAGCCCAAGCGGGAGGGCCTACGAGCAGTACTTC
TRBD1	TRBV7-9	few	TRBJ1-2	CASSGTGGGANYGYTF	TGTGCCAGCAGCGGGACAGGCGGTGGAGCTAACTATGGCTACACCTTC
.	TRBV19	once	TRBJ1-5	CASSSRASNQPQHF	TGTGCCAGTAGTAGCAGGGCGAGCAATCAGCCCCAGCATTTT
TRBD1	TRBV29-1	.	TRBJ2-7	CSVAPRGTGEQYF	TGCAGCGTTGCCCCGAGAGGGACAGGGGAGCAGTACTTC
.	TRBV5-4	.	TRBJ2-1	CASSLGQGSTEQFF	TGTGCCAGCAGCTTGGGGCAGGGCTCTACTGAGCAGTTCTTC
.	TRBV10-3	once	TRBJ2-3	CAISEGGVEDTQYF	TGTGCCATCAGTGAGGGTGGAGTCGAAGATACGCAGTATTTT